This T cell receptor beta chain was identified during a study of T cells in Graves' hyperthyroidism and ophthalmopathy. The ends were cut back, 4 bases at V and 8 bases at J, with 12 bases in the middle. The CDR3 covers 13 residues. Together with thyroid ultrasound, orbital computed tomography, serum thyroxine and TRAb, clinical symptoms were used for diagnoses. This clonotype was recorded a few times. Amplified TCR beta CDR3 regions derived from RNA transcripts. The HTBI primer set was used in a first-round RT-PCR of the TCR CDR3. From the multiplex PCR reads, TCRdb called clonotypes with MiXCR, one entry per CDR3 protein. The sample includes hundreds of thousands of distinct CDR3 sequences, roughly an eighth seen only once; the top ten take roughly 33%.

Sequenced material: blood. The receptor's source is a woman in her 40s with Graves' ophthalmopathy. The rearrangement joins TRBV12-3 or TRBV12-4 to TRBJ2-1; TRBD2 might be the D (7 bases). CDR3 sequence (DNA): TGTGCCAGCAGTTCGAGGGGGGGCGATGAGCAGTTCTTC. Translation: CASSSRGGDEQFF.